A single TCR beta chain is shown here with its context. Its antigen is undetermined. Here immunoSEQ multiplex PCR was the method, and the copy in TCRdb shows in-frame clones only, minus some. The repertoire holds more than 2 million clones, with around 93% as singletons. It was CD45RO-negative cells, positively selected for CCR7, that made up naive CD8 cells, with terminally differentiated effector memory CD45RA+ cells excluded. This sample is drawn from a study of shared clonotypes between healthy human individuals. Study-wide points: The study generally estimated greater richness for naive than memory subsets.

The CDR3 is 16 residues long. Germline-derived CDR1 and CDR2 are MNHEY and SVGAGI. V gave up 2 bases and J gave up 4 bases, with 15 bases separating them. Source material: naive CD8+ T cells from PBMCs. The clonotype was recovered from a man aged 18 to 30 in good health. Some clones in this sample may be carry-over from other donors' samples. The chain joins TRBV6-5 to TRBJ1-5; D is undetermined. CDR3 region: CASSYGIPPENQPQHF. CDR3 coding DNA: TGTGCCAGCAGTTACGGGATTCCGCCGGAGAATCAGCCCCAGCATTTT.